A selection of T cell receptor beta chains follows, all from one sample in a study of control samples from healthy donors and cancer patients. Produced via immunoSEQ multiplex PCR; TCRdb's table is partial and in-frame only. The sample includes about 170,000 clones, 75% to 95% of them seen just once. Sequencing was carried out using blood. The receptors shown here come from a woman aged 25 to 45 in good health. Both conserved end residues are part of each CDR3. The D gene is left open where the match is weak. Where a row states a size, it is once, few, many or the class of an expanded clone; other rows omit it.

-	TRBV4-1	TRBJ1-3	-	TGCGCCAGCAGCCAGGGGCATACCGCCGGAAACACCATATATTTT	CASSQGHTAGNTIYF
-	TRBV28	TRBJ2-1	TRBD1	TGTGCCAGCACCGACAGGGGGAGTGAGCAGTTCTTC	CASTDRGSEQFF
once	TRBV28	TRBJ1-1	-	TGTGCCAGCAGTTTAGATAACACTGAAGCTTTCTTT	CASSLDNTEAFF
-	TRBV4-1	TRBJ1-5	TRBD1	TGCGCCAGCAGCCAAGAACAGGGGCTTGGCAATCAGCCCCAGCATTTT	CASSQEQGLGNQPQHF
-	TRBV5-6	TRBJ1-1	TRBD1	TGTGCCAGCAGCCCCGGACAGGGGGCTGAAGCTTTCTTT	CASSPGQGAEAFF
-	TRBV6-6	TRBJ2-7	TRBD2	TGTGCCAGCAGCGCTAGCGGGATAAACGAGCAGTACTTC	CASSASGINEQYF
-	TRBV19	TRBJ2-7	-	TGTGCCAGTAGTATAGGGTGGCTTCCCTACGAGCAGTACTTC	CASSIGWLPYEQYF
-	TRBV11-3	TRBJ2-3	TRBD2	TGTGCCAGCAGCTTCCGACTAGCGGGAGGGTCAGATACGCAGTATTTT	CASSFRLAGGSDTQYF
-	TRBV12-3/TRBV12-4	TRBJ1-3	-	TGTGCCAGCAGTTTAAAGGGCTACACCATATATTTT	CASSLKGYTIYF
-	TRBV3-1/TRBV3-2	TRBJ2-1	TRBD1	TGTGCCAGCAGCCAAGCGACACAGGGGGGCAATGAGCAGTTCTTC	CASSQATQGGNEQFF
-	TRBV19	TRBJ1-2	-	TGTGCCAGTGGCGCCCCCCTCTATGGCTACACCTTC	CASGAPLYGYTF
-	TRBV19	TRBJ1-4	-	TGTGCCAGTAGTACCCAAGCAACTAATGAAAAACTGTTTTTT	CASSTQATNEKLFF
-	TRBV28	TRBJ2-7	-	TGTGCCAGCAGTTCAGGGCCTAGCTCCTACGAGCAGTACTTC	CASSSGPSSYEQYF
-	TRBV6-4	TRBJ1-2	TRBD1	TGTGCCAGCAGTGACAGGACAGGGGAGGACTATGGCTACACCTTC	CASSDRTGEDYGYTF
once	TRBV12-3/TRBV12-4	TRBJ2-2	-	TGTGCCAGCAAAGAGGACACCGGGGAGCTGTTTTTT	CASKEDTGELFF
-	TRBV7-2	TRBJ1-5	-	TGTGCCAGCAGCTTAGGGGGGGCTTCGGGACAGCCCCAGCATTTT	CASSLGGASGQPQHF
-	TRBV25-1	TRBJ2-1	TRBD2	TGTGCCAGCAGTGATAACGGGAGGTTTCGTCGGGACAATGAGCAGTTCTTC	CASSDNGRFRRDNEQFF
-	TRBV5-1	TRBJ2-6	-	TGCGCCAGCAGCTTGACAGGGACCTTCTCTGGGGCCAACGTCCTGACTTTC	CASSLTGTFSGANVLTF
-	TRBV10-2	TRBJ1-2	TRBD1	TGCGCCAGCAGACCAGGACAGGCCTATGGCTACACCTTC	CASRPGQAYGYTF
-	TRBV28	TRBJ2-1	TRBD2	TGTGCCAGCAGTAAGGGACTAGACTCCTACAATGAGCAGTTCTTC	CASSKGLDSYNEQFF
-	TRBV19	TRBJ2-3	-	TGTGCCAGTAGTATGAACGCGGGATGGGGCACAGATACGCAGTATTTT	CASSMNAGWGTDTQYF
once	TRBV6-2/TRBV6-3	TRBJ1-5	-	TGTGCCAGCAGTGGGGATAGCAATCAGCCCCAGCATTTT	CASSGDSNQPQHF
-	TRBV12-3/TRBV12-4	TRBJ1-2	-	TGTGCCAGCAGCGTAGACAGCTATGGCTACACCTTC	CASSVDSYGYTF
-	TRBV29-1	TRBJ1-2	-	TGCAGCGTTGGGGACAAGTATGGCTACACCTTC	CSVGDKYGYTF
-	TRBV9	TRBJ1-3	-	TGTGCCAGCAGCGTAGATGGTTTCTCTGGAAACACCATATATTTT	CASSVDGFSGNTIYF
-	TRBV21-1	TRBJ1-3	-	TGTGCCAGCCTCCACAGGGTAACTGGAAACACCATATATTTT	CASLHRVTGNTIYF
-	TRBV7-3	TRBJ2-7	TRBD1	TGTGCCAGCAGCTTAGGGACAGGGGACGAGCAGTACTTC	CASSLGTGDEQYF
-	TRBV30	TRBJ2-1	TRBD2	TGTGCCTGGAGTTCCCTAGCGGGAGTATCAAATGAGCAGTTCTTC	CAWSSLAGVSNEQFF
-	TRBV2	TRBJ1-2	TRBD1	TGTGCCAGCCAGGGACAGGGGGAGTATGGCTACACCTTC	CASQGQGEYGYTF
-	TRBV6-2/TRBV6-3	TRBJ1-6	-	TGTGCCAGCAGTTACTCAAGGGGAAGCGGGACCGATAATAATTCACCCCTCCACTTT	CASSYSRGSGTDNNSPLHF
-	TRBV7-9	TRBJ2-2	-	TGTGCCAGCAGCTTAGGGGAAGGGGAGCTGTTTTTT	CASSLGEGELFF
-	TRBV11-2	TRBJ2-1	-	TGTGCCAGCAGACTAGCTGGGGCCAGCTCCTACAATGAGCAGTTCTTC	CASRLAGASSYNEQFF
once	TRBV2	TRBJ1-2	-	TGTGCCAGCAGTGAGGCGGCAGGGAACTATGGCTACACCTTC	CASSEAAGNYGYTF
-	TRBV6-5	TRBJ1-4	-	TGTGCCAGCAGTTACACCCCCGGGGCCCTTAGTGAAAAACTGTTTTTT	CASSYTPGALSEKLFF
-	TRBV2	TRBJ2-7	TRBD1	TGTGCCAGCAGGCGACAGGGTGACGAGCAGTACTTC	CASRRQGDEQYF
-	TRBV2	TRBJ2-3	-	TGTGCCAGCAGTGAATCGTGGTCCACAGATACGCAGTATTTT	CASSESWSTDTQYF
-	TRBV2	TRBJ1-2	-	TGTGCCAGCGGGGCCTCACCCAACTATGGCTACACCTTC	CASGASPNYGYTF
-	TRBV7-9	TRBJ2-2	TRBD1	TGTGCCAGCACCCGGACAGGCCGGGACGGGGAGCTGTTTTTT	CASTRTGRDGELFF
-	TRBV28	TRBJ2-1	TRBD2	TGTGCCAGCAGTTCACCACTAGCGGCCCCCTCCTACAATGAGCAGTTCTTC	CASSSPLAAPSYNEQFF
-	TRBV18	TRBJ2-2	TRBD2	TGTGCCAGCTCACCGCTAGCGGGAGACACCGGGGAGCTGTTTTTT	CASSPLAGDTGELFF
-	TRBV4-2	TRBJ1-5	-	TGTGCCAGCAGCACCCGGGACACAGATCAGCCCCAGCATTTT	CASSTRDTDQPQHF
once	TRBV28	TRBJ1-1	-	TGTGCCAGCAGCGCGGGACACTTGAACACTGAAGCTTTCTTT	CASSAGHLNTEAFF
-	TRBV18	TRBJ1-5	TRBD1	TGTGCCAGCTCGGACCGACAGGGGGCCGGCAATCAGCCCCAGCATTTT	CASSDRQGAGNQPQHF
-	TRBV18	TRBJ1-2	-	TGTGCCAGCTCGGAATTGGGGACCTATGGCTACACCTTC	CASSELGTYGYTF
-	TRBV5-1	TRBJ2-1	TRBD2	TGCGCCAGCAGCTTGGTGCTAGCGGGCCGTGAGCAGTTCTTC	CASSLVLAGREQFF
few	TRBV6-6	TRBJ2-7	TRBD2	TGTGCCAGCAGTTTTAGCGGGGAGTCCTACGAGCAGTACTTC	CASSFSGESYEQYF
-	TRBV19	TRBJ2-2	-	TGTGCCAGTAAGGTCCAAGCGAACACCGGGGAGCTGTTTTTT	CASKVQANTGELFF
-	TRBV7-2	TRBJ2-7	-	TGTGCCAGCAGCAAACAGGGATACGAGCAGTACTTC	CASSKQGYEQYF
-	TRBV28	TRBJ1-2	TRBD1	TGTGCCAGCAGTCCGGCCGGGACAGGGGAAGGGAGCTATGGCTACACCTTC	CASSPAGTGEGSYGYTF
-	TRBV15	TRBJ2-7	TRBD1	TGTGCCACCAGCAGAGAGACAGGGGCCAGCGAGCAGTACTTC	CATSRETGASEQYF
-	TRBV28	TRBJ2-1	TRBD2	TGTGCCAGCAGTTTTTGGACTAGCGGGAGGAGAAATGAGCAGTTCTTC	CASSFWTSGRRNEQFF
-	TRBV6-2/TRBV6-3	TRBJ2-1	TRBD1	TGTGCCAGCAGTTACTGGACAGGGGGCAATGAGCAGTTCTTC	CASSYWTGGNEQFF
few	TRBV7-2	TRBJ2-2	-	TGTGCCAGCAGCCCGACAGCCGGGCACACCGGGGAGCTGTTTTTT	CASSPTAGHTGELFF
once	TRBV3-1/TRBV3-2	TRBJ1-2	-	TGTGCCAGCAGCCAGGTCGGCTATGGCTACACCTTC	CASSQVGYGYTF
-	TRBV11-1	TRBJ1-1	-	TGTGCCAGCAGCCCGAGAGAGATGAACACTGAAGCTTTCTTT	CASSPREMNTEAFF